The entry below describes one T cell receptor beta chain. Its specificity is not known. Generated by immunoSEQ multiplex PCR, the TCRdb table keeps only in-frame clones and is missing some. This table has roughly 49,000 clones, roughly 89% appearing once. This sample stems from a study of OX40 agonist ivuxolimab in advanced cancers. Whole-study findings and limits: Clonal expansion was among the lowest in partial responders at 0.1-3.0 mg/kg, especially CD8+.

Per the germline V gene, CDR1 is SGHAT and CDR2 is FQDESV (reference sequence). The germline V and J ends were trimmed by 3 bases and 5 bases, with 7 bases remaining between them. This CDR3 contains 13 residues. The sample was CD4+ or CD8+ T cells sorted from blood, taken in a trial of the OX40 agonist ivuxolimab. This TCR came from an adult with an advanced solid tumor such as melanoma, head and neck, liver or kidney cancer. The genes are TRBV11-1 and TRBJ2-2; a possible D gene is TRBD2 (6 bases). DNA of the CDR3: TGTGCCAGCAGCTTCGGGAGTACCGGGGAGCTGTTTTTT. The encoded protein is CASSFGSTGELFF. Supplemented by reference TRBV11-1 and TRBJ2-2, the full variable domain reads EAEVAQSPRYKITEKSQAVAFWCDPISGHATLYWYRQILGQGPELLVQFQDESVVDDSQLPKDRFSAERLKGVDSTLKIQPAELGDSAMYLCASSFGSTGELFFGEGSRLTVL.